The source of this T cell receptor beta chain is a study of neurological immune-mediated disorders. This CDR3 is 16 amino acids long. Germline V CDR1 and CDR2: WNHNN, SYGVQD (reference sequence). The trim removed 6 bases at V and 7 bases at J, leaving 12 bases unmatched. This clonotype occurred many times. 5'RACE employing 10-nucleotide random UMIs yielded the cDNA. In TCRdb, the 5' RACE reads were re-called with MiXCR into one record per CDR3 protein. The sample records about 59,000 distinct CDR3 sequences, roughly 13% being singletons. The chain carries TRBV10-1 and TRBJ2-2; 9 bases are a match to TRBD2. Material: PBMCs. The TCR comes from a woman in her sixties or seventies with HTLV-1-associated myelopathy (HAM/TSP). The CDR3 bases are TGCGCCAGCAGGACCGGGACTAGCATTGGTGGCGGGGAGCTGTTTTTT. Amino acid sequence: CASRTGTSIGGGELFF.